These T cell receptor beta chains were read from a single sample in a study of metastatic and nonmetastatic thyroid tumors. TCRdb redid the clone calls on the PCR reads using MiXCR. This sample yields roughly 30,000 clones, of which less than 14% are seen a single time; 16% belongs to the top ten. The specimen was blood. Every receptor here comes from a female donor with papillary thyroid cancer or a benign thyroid nodule (not recorded which). Some clones in this sample may be carry-over from other donors' samples. CDR3s include the opening cysteine and the closing phenylalanine or tryptophan. D genes are given only for firm matches. A row's size may be missing; if present it is once, few, many or a size class.

15	TRBV11-2	TRBJ1-5	many	TRBD1	CASSRTGTDNQPQHF	TGTGCCAGCAGCCGTACCGGGACAGACAATCAGCCCCAGCATTTT
15	TRBV6-6	TRBJ2-3	NA	NA	CASSYSGTTTDTQYF	TGTGCCAGCAGTTACTCCGGGACGACTACAGATACGCAGTATTTT
14	TRBV4-3	TRBJ2-2	NA	NA	CASRTVLDTGELFF	TGCGCCAGCAGGACAGTCCTAGACACCGGGGAGCTGTTTTTT
13	TRBV6-4	TRBJ1-1	many	TRBD1	CATSRTGDTEAFF	TGTGCCACCTCGAGGACAGGGGACACTGAAGCTTTCTTT
15	TRBV6-2/TRBV6-3	TRBJ2-7	many	TRBD1	CASSPADRVNYEQYF	TGTGCCAGCAGTCCGGCGGACAGGGTAAACTACGAGCAGTACTTC
12	TRBV2	TRBJ2-7	many	NA	CASSAVSYEQYF	TGTGCCAGCAGTGCGGTTTCCTACGAGCAGTACTTC
14	TRBV6-6	TRBJ2-1	many	TRBD2	CASSYLSSGGEQFF	TGTGCCAGCAGTTACTTGAGTAGCGGGGGAGAGCAGTTCTTC
13	TRBV28	TRBJ1-2	many	NA	CASSLNGAYGYTF	TGTGCCAGCAGTTTGAACGGAGCTTATGGCTACACCTTC
13	TRBV19	TRBJ2-3	many	NA	CASSIVQGDTQYF	TGTGCCAGTAGTATAGTCCAGGGAGATACGCAGTATTTT
13	TRBV13	TRBJ1-1	many	NA	CASSGRVGTEAFF	TGTGCCAGCAGCGGCAGGGTGGGCACTGAAGCTTTCTTT
14	TRBV2	TRBJ2-7	few	TRBD2	CASRLAGGPWEQYF	TGTGCCAGCAGACTAGCGGGAGGGCCTTGGGAGCAGTACTTC
14	TRBV5-1	TRBJ2-1	NA	TRBD2	CASSFGGESNEQFF	TGCGCCAGCAGCTTTGGGGGGGAATCGAACGAGCAGTTCTTC
18	TRBV13	TRBJ1-2	many	TRBD1	CASSLGPSGDRRTYGYTF	TGTGCCAGCAGCTTAGGCCCTTCTGGGGACAGGCGTACCTATGGCTACACCTTC
14	TRBV9	TRBJ2-7	many	TRBD2	CASSRLAGGREQYF	TGTGCCAGCAGCCGACTAGCGGGAGGACGCGAGCAGTACTTC
15	TRBV10-1	TRBJ2-3	many	TRBD2	CASRPGLAAGDTQYF	TGCGCCAGCAGGCCCGGACTAGCGGCGGGAGATACGCAGTATTTT
13	TRBV11-3	TRBJ2-1	many	TRBD1	CASSLGMGQKQFF	TGTGCCAGCAGCTTAGGGATGGGACAGAAGCAGTTCTTC
14	TRBV2	TRBJ1-2	NA	NA	CASSQEVRQYGYTF	TGCGCCAGCAGCCAAGAAGTACGGCAGTATGGCTACACCTTC
16	TRBV30	TRBJ2-2	few	NA	CAWRREVGGNTGELFF	TGTGCCTGGAGGAGGGAGGTGGGGGGGAACACCGGGGAGCTGTTTTTT
16	TRBV19	TRBJ2-1	many	TRBD2	CASTLSGRASYNEQFF	TGTGCCAGTACCCTTAGCGGGAGGGCCTCCTACAATGAGCAGTTCTTC
15	TRBV7-7	TRBJ2-5	once	TRBD1	CASSLDPGQGETQYF	TGTGCTAGCAGCTTAGACCCGGGACAGGGGGAGACCCAGTACTTC
16	TRBV4-1	TRBJ2-3	many	NA	CASSQHQPGGTDTQYF	TGCGCCAGCAGCCAACACCAACCGGGCGGCACAGATACGCAGTATTTT
15	TRBV6-1	TRBJ2-3	many	TRBD1	CASSQTGDSTDTQYF	TGTGCCAGCAGCCAAACAGGGGATAGCACAGATACGCAGTATTTT
16	TRBV19	TRBJ2-7	many	TRBD1	CASSIDQGQGITEQYF	TGTGCCAGTAGTATAGATCAGGGACAGGGTATCACCGAGCAGTACTTC
13	TRBV30	TRBJ2-5	NA	NA	CAWSVGNQETQYF	TGTGCCTGGAGTGTCGGAAACCAAGAGACCCAGTACTTC
16	TRBV20-1	TRBJ2-7	many	TRBD1	CSAVGTGGNKYYEQYF	TGCAGTGCCGTGGGGACAGGGGGAAATAAATACTACGAGCAGTACTTC
14	TRBV2	TRBJ2-7	many	NA	CASTPGGGGEEQYF	TGTGCCAGCACTCCGGGAGGCGGGGGCGAAGAGCAGTACTTC
16	TRBV6-2/TRBV6-3	TRBJ2-3	many	TRBD2	CASSYTGTSGVYTQYF	TGTGCCAGCAGTTACACCGGGACTAGCGGGGTCTATACGCAGTATTTT
13	TRBV6-9	TRBJ1-5	NA	NA	CAGSLDVDQPQRF	TGTGCCGGCAGTTTGGACGTCGATCAGCCCCAGCGATTT
17	TRBV4-1	TRBJ1-2	many	NA	CASSQGQSSVFSYGYTF	TGCGCCAGCAGCCAAGGGCAGTCTTCTGTTTTTTCTTATGGCTACACCTTC
13	TRBV30	TRBJ2-5	many	NA	CAWSDHRSGTQYF	TGTGCCTGGAGTGACCACCGGTCCGGGACCCAGTACTTC
17	TRBV2	TRBJ2-3	once	TRBD1	CASSRDRVWVHTDTQYF	TGTGCCAGCAGCCGGGACAGGGTTTGGGTCCACACAGATACGCAGTATTTT
16	TRBV11-2	TRBJ2-3	NA	TRBD2	CASSLELAGGADTQYF	TGTGCCAGCAGCTTAGAGCTAGCGGGAGGGGCAGATACGCAGTATTTT
14	TRBV6-2/TRBV6-3	TRBJ1-5	many	NA	CASSPSLRSQPQHF	TGTGCCAGCAGCCCTTCTTTAAGGTCTCAGCCCCAGCATTTT
15	TRBV24-1	TRBJ2-7	few	TRBD1	CATSDPGQGRDEQYF	TGTGCCACCAGTGACCCGGGACAGGGTAGGGACGAGCAGTACTTC
14	TRBV7-9	TRBJ2-7	many	NA	CASTGDEGSYEQYF	TGTGCCAGCACCGGAGATGAAGGGTCCTACGAGCAGTACTTC
11	TRBV6-1	TRBJ2-7	medium-sized	NA	CASIGSYEQYF	TGTGCCAGCATAGGCAGCTACGAGCAGTACTTC
15	TRBV10-3	TRBJ1-6	many	NA	CAISEGSSYNSPLHF	TGTGCCATCAGTGAAGGGAGCTCCTATAATTCACCCCTCCACTTT
16	TRBV6-2/TRBV6-3	TRBJ1-6	medium-sized	NA	CASSYLRTLFGSPLHF	TGTGCCAGCAGTTACCTCCGGACCTTATTCGGTTCACCCCTCCACTTT
15	TRBV30	TRBJ2-1	many	TRBD2	CAWTVLADKYNEQFF	TGTGCCTGGACTGTCCTAGCGGATAAGTACAATGAGCAGTTCTTC
16	TRBV7-7	TRBJ2-7	many	NA	CASSRYVAGQAGEQYF	TGTGCTAGCAGCCGTTATGTAGCGGGACAGGCGGGAGAGCAGTACTTC
15	TRBV6-1	TRBJ1-1	many	NA	CASRSRGTMNTEAFF	TGTGCCAGCAGATCCCGGGGTACCATGAACACTGAAGCTTTCTTT
14	TRBV5-4	TRBJ1-2	few	TRBD1	CASSLEQGAYGYTF	TGTGCCAGCAGCTTGGAACAGGGGGCTTATGGCTACACCTTC
14	TRBV12-3/TRBV12-4	TRBJ2-1	many	TRBD2	CASSLTLAGHEQFF	TGTGCCAGCAGTTTAACCTTAGCGGGCCATGAGCAGTTCTTC
18	TRBV4-1	TRBJ2-1	many	NA	CASSQGLLGVSSYNEQFF	TGCGCCAGCAGCCAGGGGTTACTTGGGGTAAGCTCCTACAATGAGCAGTTCTTC
13	TRBV7-3	TRBJ2-1	many	NA	CAGSLVLRNEQFF	TGTGCCGGCAGCTTAGTCCTGAGGAATGAGCAGTTCTTC
16	TRBV19	TRBJ2-7	many	TRBD2	CASSIRTSGRSYEQYF	TGTGCCAGTAGTATTCGGACTAGCGGGAGGTCCTACGAGCAGTACTTC
13	TRBV5-1	TRBJ2-7	NA	NA	CASSGYRDYEQYF	TGCGCCAGCAGCGGCTACCGGGACTACGAGCAGTACTTC
14	TRBV5-6	TRBJ1-2	many	TRBD1	CASSLGQGDYGYTF	TGTGCCAGCAGCTTGGGACAGGGGGACTATGGCTACACCTTC
16	TRBV3-1	TRBJ2-5	many	TRBD1	CASSRWTGGGESPQYF	TGTGCCAGCAGCCGTTGGACAGGGGGCGGCGAGTCGCCCCAGTACTTC
14	TRBV15	TRBJ2-7	many	NA	CATSRGGVTYEQYF	TGTGCCACCAGCAGAGGGGGTGTAACCTACGAGCAGTACTTC
17	TRBV15	TRBJ1-6	many	NA	CATSRDASDTYNSPLHF	TGTGCCACCAGCAGAGATGCTTCAGACACCTATAATTCACCCCTCCACTTT